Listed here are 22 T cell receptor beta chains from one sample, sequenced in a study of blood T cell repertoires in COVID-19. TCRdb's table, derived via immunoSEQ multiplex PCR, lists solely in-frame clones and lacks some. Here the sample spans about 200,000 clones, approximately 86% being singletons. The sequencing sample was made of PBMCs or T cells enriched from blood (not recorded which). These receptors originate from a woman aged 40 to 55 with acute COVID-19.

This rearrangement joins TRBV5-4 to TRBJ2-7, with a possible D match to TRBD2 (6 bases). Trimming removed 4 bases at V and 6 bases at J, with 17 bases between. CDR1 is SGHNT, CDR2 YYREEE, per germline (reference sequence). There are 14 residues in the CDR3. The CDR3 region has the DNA TGTGCCAGCAGCCCCCTGACTAGTTCCCGCGAGCAGTACTTC. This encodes CASSPLTSSREQYF.

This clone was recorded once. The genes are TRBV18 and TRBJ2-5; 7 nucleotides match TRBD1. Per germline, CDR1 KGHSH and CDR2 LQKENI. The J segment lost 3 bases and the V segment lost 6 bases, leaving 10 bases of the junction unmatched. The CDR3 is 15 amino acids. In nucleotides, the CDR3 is TGTGCCAGCTCCCAGTCCGGGACAGAAAAAGAGACCCAGTACTTC. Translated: CASSQSGTEKETQYF.

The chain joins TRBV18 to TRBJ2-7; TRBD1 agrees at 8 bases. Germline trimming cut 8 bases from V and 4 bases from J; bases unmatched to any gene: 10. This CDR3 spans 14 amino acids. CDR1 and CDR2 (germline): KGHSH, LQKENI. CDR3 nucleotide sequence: TGTGCCAGCGAACCCTCCGGGACAGGTTACGAGCAGTACTTC. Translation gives CASEPSGTGYEQYF.

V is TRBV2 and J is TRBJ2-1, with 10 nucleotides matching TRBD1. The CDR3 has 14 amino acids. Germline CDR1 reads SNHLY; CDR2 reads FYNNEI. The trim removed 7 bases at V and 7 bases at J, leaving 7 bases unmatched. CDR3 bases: TGTGCCAGCACCGGGACAGGGGTTACAAATGAGCAGTTCTTC. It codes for CASTGTGVTNEQFF.

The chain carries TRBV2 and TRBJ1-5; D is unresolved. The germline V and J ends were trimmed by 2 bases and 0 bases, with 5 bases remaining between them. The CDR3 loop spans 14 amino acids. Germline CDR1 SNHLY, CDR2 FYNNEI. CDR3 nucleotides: TGTGCCAGCAGTGAAAGCTATAGCAATCAGCCCCAGCATTTT. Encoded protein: CASSESYSNQPQHF.

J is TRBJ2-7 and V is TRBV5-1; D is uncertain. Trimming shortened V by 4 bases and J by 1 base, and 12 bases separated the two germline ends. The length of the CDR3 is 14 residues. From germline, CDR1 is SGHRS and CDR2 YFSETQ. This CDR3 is CASSVIGSSYEQYF. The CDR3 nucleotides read TGCGCCAGCAGCGTGATCGGGTCTTCCTACGAGCAGTACTTC.

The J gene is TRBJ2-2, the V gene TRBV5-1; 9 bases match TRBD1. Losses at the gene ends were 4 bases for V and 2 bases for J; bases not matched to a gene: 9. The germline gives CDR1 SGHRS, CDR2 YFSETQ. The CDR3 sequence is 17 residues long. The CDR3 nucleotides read TGCGCCAGCAGCACGCTCCCGGGACAGGGAAACACCGGGGAGCTGTTTTTT. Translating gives CASSTLPGQGNTGELFF.

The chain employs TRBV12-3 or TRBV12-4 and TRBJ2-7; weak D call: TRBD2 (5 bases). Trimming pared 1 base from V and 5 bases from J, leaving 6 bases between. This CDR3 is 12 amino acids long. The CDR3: CASSLVGDEQYF. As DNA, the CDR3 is TGTGCCAGCAGTTTAGTCGGGGACGAGCAGTACTTC.

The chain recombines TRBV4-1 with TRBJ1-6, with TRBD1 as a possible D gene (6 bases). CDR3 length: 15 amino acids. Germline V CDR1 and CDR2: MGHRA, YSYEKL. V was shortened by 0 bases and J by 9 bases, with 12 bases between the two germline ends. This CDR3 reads CASSQENVGGSPLHF. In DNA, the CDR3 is TGCGCCAGCAGCCAAGAAAACGTAGGGGGTTCACCCCTCCACTTT.

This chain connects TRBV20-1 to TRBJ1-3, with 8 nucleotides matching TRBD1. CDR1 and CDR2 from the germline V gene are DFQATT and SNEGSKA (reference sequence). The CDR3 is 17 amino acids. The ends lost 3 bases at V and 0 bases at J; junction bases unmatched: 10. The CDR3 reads CSASLLGQANSGNTIYF. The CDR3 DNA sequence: TGCAGTGCTAGTCTTCTGGGACAGGCAAACTCTGGAAACACCATATATTTT.

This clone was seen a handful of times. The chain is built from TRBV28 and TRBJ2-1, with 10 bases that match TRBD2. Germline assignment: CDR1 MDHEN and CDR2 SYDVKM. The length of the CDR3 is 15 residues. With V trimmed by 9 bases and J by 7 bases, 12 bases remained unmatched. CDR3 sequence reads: CASERAGGPLNEQFF. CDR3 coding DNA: TGTGCCAGTGAACGAGCGGGAGGGCCGCTGAATGAGCAGTTCTTC.

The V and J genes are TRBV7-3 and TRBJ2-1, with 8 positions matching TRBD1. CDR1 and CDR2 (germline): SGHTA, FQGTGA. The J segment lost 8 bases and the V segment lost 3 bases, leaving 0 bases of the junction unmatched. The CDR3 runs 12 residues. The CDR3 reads CASSLTGDEQFF. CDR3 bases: TGTGCCAGCAGCTTGACAGGGGATGAGCAGTTCTTC.

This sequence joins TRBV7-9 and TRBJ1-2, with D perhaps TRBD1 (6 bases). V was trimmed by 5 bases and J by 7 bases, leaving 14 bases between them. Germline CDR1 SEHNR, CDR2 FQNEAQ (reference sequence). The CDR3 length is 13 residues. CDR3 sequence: CASSPQGLGGYTF. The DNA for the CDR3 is TGTGCCAGCAGCCCCCAGGGGCTCGGTGGCTACACCTTC. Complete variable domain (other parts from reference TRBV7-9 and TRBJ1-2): DTGVSQNPRHKITKRGQNVTFRCDPISEHNRLYWYRQTLGQGPEFLTYFQNEAQLEKSRLLSDRFSAERPKGSFSTLEIQRTEQGDSAMYLCASSPQGLGGYTFGSGTRLTVV.

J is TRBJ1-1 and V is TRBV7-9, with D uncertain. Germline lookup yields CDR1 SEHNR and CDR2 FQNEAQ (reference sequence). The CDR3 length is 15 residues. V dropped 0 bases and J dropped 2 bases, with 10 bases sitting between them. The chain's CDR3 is CASSLAPVFNTEAFF. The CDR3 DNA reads TGTGCCAGCAGCTTAGCCCCGGTTTTCAACACTGAAGCTTTCTTT.

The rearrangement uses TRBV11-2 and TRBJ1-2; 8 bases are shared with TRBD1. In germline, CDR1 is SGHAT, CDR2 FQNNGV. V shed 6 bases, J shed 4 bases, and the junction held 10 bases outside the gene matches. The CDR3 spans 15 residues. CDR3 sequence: CASSQSGTGTYGYTF. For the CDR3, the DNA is TGTGCCAGCAGTCAATCCGGGACAGGCACCTATGGCTACACCTTC.

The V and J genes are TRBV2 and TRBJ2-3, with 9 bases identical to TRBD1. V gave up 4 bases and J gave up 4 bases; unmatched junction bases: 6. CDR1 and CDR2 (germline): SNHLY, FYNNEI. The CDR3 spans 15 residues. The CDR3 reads CASSAGTGYADTQYF. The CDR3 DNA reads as TGTGCCAGCAGTGCCGGGACAGGGTATGCAGATACGCAGTATTTT.

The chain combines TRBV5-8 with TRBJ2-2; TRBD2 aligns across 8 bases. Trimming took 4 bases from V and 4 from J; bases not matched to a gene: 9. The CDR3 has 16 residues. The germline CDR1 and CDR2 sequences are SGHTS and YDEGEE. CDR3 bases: TGTGCCAGCAGCACCGGGACTAGTTGGGGCACCGGGGAGCTGTTTTTT. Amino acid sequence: CASSTGTSWGTGELFF.

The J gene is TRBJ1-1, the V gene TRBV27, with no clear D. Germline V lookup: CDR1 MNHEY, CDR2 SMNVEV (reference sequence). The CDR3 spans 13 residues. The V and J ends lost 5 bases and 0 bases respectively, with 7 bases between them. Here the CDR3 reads CASSPYLNTEAFF. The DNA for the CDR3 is TGTGCCAGCAGTCCCTACTTGAACACTGAAGCTTTCTTT.

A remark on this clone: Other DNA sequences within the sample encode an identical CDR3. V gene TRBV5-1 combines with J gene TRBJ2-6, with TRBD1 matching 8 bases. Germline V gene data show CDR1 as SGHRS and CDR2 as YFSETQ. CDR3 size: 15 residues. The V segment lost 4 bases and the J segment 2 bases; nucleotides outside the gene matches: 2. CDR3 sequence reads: CASSPQGAGANVLTF. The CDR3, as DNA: TGCGCCAGCAGCCCACAGGGGGCTGGGGCCAACGTCCTGACTTTC.

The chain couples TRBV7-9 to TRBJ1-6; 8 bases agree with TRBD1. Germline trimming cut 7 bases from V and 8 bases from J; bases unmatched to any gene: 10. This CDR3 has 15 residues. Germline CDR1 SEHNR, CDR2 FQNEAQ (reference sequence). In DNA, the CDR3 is TGTGCCAGCATGACAGGGGATTTATCGGATTCACCCCTCCACTTT. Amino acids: CASMTGDLSDSPLHF.

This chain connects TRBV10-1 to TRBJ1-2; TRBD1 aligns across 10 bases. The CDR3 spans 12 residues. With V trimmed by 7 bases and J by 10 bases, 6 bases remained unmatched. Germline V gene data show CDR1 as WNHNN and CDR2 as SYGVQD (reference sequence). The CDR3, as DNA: TGCGCCAGCATCGGGACAGGGGCTGTCTACACCTTC. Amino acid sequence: CASIGTGAVYTF.

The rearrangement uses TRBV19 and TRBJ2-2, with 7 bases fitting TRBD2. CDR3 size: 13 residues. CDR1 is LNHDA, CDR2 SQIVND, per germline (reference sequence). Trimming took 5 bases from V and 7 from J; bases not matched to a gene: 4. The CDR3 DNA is TGTGCCAGTAGTGGGAGGGGCCACGGGGAGCTGTTTTTT. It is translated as CASSGRGHGELFF.